The entry below gives a single T cell receptor (beta chain) sequence along with its context. Antigen unknown. The source of the sample is a study of PD-1 blockade in mismatch repair-deficient tumors. Study-wide findings and caveats: After pembrolizumab, tumor-resident clones rose rapidly, then generally contracted before radiologic responses.

Here immunoSEQ multiplex PCR was the method, and the copy in TCRdb shows in-frame clones only, minus some. This repertoire shows 50,000 or so clones, approximately 84% found once; its top ten account for roughly 8.8%. This CDR3 comprises 14 residues. V was cut by 2 bases and J by 0 bases, with 8 bases left in between. Germline V CDR1 and CDR2: SGHNT, YYREEE (reference sequence). This chain links TRBV5-4 with TRBJ1-1; perhaps TRBD1 as D (6 bases). Sequenced here: peripheral blood, sampled roughly 19 weeks after starting pembrolizumab. The sequence was collected from an adult with mismatch repair-deficient cancer. CDR3 DNA sequence: TGTGCCAGCAGCTTTGGACAGCTGAACACTGAAGCTTTCTTT. Its translation: CASSFGQLNTEAFF.